This entry describes one T cell receptor (beta chain). Its specificity is unknown. The data were obtained in a study of OX40 agonist ivuxolimab in advanced cancers. Study-wide background: Hepatocellular carcinoma, melanoma, renal cell or head and neck cancer occurred in dose-escalation patients.

Study findings and constraints: CD4+ and CD8+ blood T cells expanded clonally by week 6 at 0.1 to 3.0 mg/kg. Expanded clones were, on average, more numerous among CD8+ T cells than CD4+.

The method was immunoSEQ multiplex PCR; TCRdb's version includes in-frame clones alone and lacks a portion of them. The repertoire includes over 100,000 clones, just over 90% of them detected once, and 0.15% to 0.17% sits in the top ten. The length of the CDR3 is 15 residues. The ends were cut back, 4 bases at V and 1 base at J, with 13 bases in the middle. Looked up from germline, CDR1 is SGHVS and CDR2 is FNYEAQ. This chain links TRBV7-6 with TRBJ1-1; possible D gene TRBD1, 6 bases. The source of this sequence is an adult with an advanced solid tumor such as melanoma, head and neck, liver or kidney cancer. Here the sequenced sample was CD4+ or CD8+ T cells sorted from blood, taken in a trial of the OX40 agonist ivuxolimab. The CDR3 spells CASSSDDRRNTEAFF. DNA for the CDR3: TGTGCCAGCAGCTCAGATGACAGGAGGAACACTGAAGCTTTCTTT.